This T cell receptor beta chain is drawn from a study of T cells in women clearing cervical HPV infection. Whole-study results and caveats: CIN3+ cases had significantly higher TCR richness than controls; evenness did not differ. TRBV6-7 abundance was lower in cases than controls (roughly 0.11% versus 0.16%).

Genomic DNA, averaging approximately 1,100 ng per sample, yielded TCR beta CDR3 via immunoSEQ. TCRdb keeps only in-frame clones here, not all; method: immunoSEQ multiplex PCR. The table for this sample gives about 41,000 clones. V was pared by 5 bases and J by 0 bases, with 14 bases between. CDR1 is SGHVS, CDR2 FQNEAQ, per germline. The CDR3 contains 17 residues. On this clone itself: Its antigen is unidentified. Sequencing ends 3 residues short of the CDR3 end; the germline J gene provides the rest.

The chain combines TRBV7-8 with TRBJ2-6; D may be TRBD2 (6 bases). This sequence originates from a woman aged 18 to 69 with a cervical HPV16 infection that either progressed to CIN3+ or cleared (not recorded which). Source material: blood buffy coat. The CDR3 DNA, read in part, is TGTGCCAGCAGCAAATCGAGCGGGTTCTCTGGGGCCAACGTC. Translation gives CASSKSSGFSGANV. The full CDR3 protein is CASSKSSGFSGANVLTF. The variable domain in full, with the rest retrieved from reference TRBV7-8 and TRBJ2-6, is GAGVSQSPRYKVAKRGQDVALRCDPISGHVSLFWYQQALGQGPEFLTYFQNEAQLDKSGLPSDRFFAERPEGSVSTLKIQRTQQEDSAVYLCASSKSSGFSGANVLTFGAGSRLTVL.